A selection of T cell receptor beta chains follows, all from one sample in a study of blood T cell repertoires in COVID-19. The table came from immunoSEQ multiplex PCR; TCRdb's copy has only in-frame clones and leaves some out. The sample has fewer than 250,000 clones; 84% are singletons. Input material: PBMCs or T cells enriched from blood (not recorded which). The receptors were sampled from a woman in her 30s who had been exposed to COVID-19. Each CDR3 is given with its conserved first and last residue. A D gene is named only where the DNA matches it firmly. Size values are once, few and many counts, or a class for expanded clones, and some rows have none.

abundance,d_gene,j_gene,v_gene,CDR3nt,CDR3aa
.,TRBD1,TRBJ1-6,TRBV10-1,TGCGCCAACCCGGACAGGCCAAGGGGCCTCTCCTATAATTCACCCCTCCACTTT,CANPDRPRGLSYNSPLHF
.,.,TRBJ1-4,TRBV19,TGTGCCAGTAGTATCCCAGGGGCGCAGGAAAAACTGTTTTTT,CASSIPGAQEKLFF
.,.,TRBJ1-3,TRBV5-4,TGTGCCAGCAGCTTGGGGTTGAGGGGAAACACCATATATTTT,CASSLGLRGNTIYF
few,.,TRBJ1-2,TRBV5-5,TGTGCCAGCAGCTTCGACAGGAGGAGGAACTATGGCTACACCTTC,CASSFDRRRNYGYTF
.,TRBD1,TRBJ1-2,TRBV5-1,TGCGCCAGCAGCGCACCCGGGACAGGGGGCCTACAGGGCTATGGCTACACCTTC,CASSAPGTGGLQGYGYTF
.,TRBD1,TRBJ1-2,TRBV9,TGTGCCAGCAGCGTAGCAGGGGGCGGAATTTATGGCTACACCTTC,CASSVAGGGIYGYTF
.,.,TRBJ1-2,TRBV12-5,TGTGCTAGTGGTTTATCTGCAGGGCGGACCTATGGCTACACCTTC,CASGLSAGRTYGYTF
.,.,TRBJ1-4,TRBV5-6,TGTGCCAGCAGCTTGGAGGCAGGGTATTTGGCTAATGAAAAACTGTTTTTT,CASSLEAGYLANEKLFF
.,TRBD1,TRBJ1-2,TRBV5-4,TGTGCCAGCAGCCAGGGGGGCCCTAACTATGGCTACACCTTC,CASSQGGPNYGYTF
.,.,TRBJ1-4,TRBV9,TGTGCCAGCAGCGTAGAGGGGGCAACTAATGAAAAACTGTTTTTT,CASSVEGATNEKLFF
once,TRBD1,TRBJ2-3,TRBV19,TGTGCCAGTAGGGGACAGGGGGCTGGTACGCAGTATTTT,CASRGQGAGTQYF
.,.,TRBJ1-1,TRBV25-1,TGTGCCAGCAGCCGACAGGCCGGGAACACTGAAGCTTTCTTT,CASSRQAGNTEAFF
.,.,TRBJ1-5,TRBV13,TGTGCCAGCAGCCGCAGGATGGCAAGCAATCAGCCCCAGCATTTT,CASSRRMASNQPQHF
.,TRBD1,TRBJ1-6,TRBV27,TGTGCCAGCAGTTTGGTAGGGACAGGGAGTTCACCCCTCCACTTT,CASSLVGTGSSPLHF
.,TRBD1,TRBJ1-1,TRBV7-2,TGTGCCAGCAGACCGCAAGTACAGGGGTATACTGAAGCTTTCTTT,CASRPQVQGYTEAFF
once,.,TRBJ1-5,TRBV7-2,TGTGCCAGCAGCTACTCGGGGGGAGTCAATCAGCCCCAGCATTTT,CASSYSGGVNQPQHF
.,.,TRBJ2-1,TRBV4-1,TGCGCCAGCAGATCTTTTGGAGGGGGGGCCTCTGTTGAGCAGTTCTTC,CASRSFGGGASVEQFF
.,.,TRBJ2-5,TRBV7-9,TGTGCCAGCAGCTCGACTAGGGTGTGGGGGAGACAAGAGACCCAGTACTTC,CASSSTRVWGRQETQYF
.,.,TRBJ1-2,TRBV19,TGTGCCAGTAGAGGGGTTGCTGCCTATGGCTACACCTTC,CASRGVAAYGYTF
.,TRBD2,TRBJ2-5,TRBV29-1,TGCAGCGCCGAGGGGACTAGCGGATTACAAGAGACCCAGTACTTC,CSAEGTSGLQETQYF
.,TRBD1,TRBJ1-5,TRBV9,TGTGCCAGCAGCGAGGACAGGGGGGATCAGCCCCAGCATTTT,CASSEDRGDQPQHF
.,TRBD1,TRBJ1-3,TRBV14,TGTGCCAGCAGCCTACGGACAGGAACGGGCATGTTTTCTGGAAACACCATATATTTT,CASSLRTGTGMFSGNTIYF
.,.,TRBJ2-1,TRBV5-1,TGCGCCAGCAGCCTGCGACCCAGCGTTGGGGGGGCTTTGAATGAGCAGTTCTTC,CASSLRPSVGGALNEQFF
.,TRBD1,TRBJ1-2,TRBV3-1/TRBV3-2,TGTGCCAGCAGCCGAGAAAGTACAGGGGTTGGAGGCTACACCTTC,CASSRESTGVGGYTF
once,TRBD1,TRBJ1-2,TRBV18,TGTGCCAGCTCACACTCGGGACAGACAGTTAACTATGGCTACACCTTC,CASSHSGQTVNYGYTF
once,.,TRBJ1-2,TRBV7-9,TGTGCCAGCAGCTTAGTTGGCAGCCCGATGGAGGGCTACACCTTC,CASSLVGSPMEGYTF
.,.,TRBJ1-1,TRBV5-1,TGCGCCAGCAGCTTAAGGGCGGGGGACACTGAAGCTTTCTTT,CASSLRAGDTEAFF
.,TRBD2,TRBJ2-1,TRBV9,TGTGCCAGCAGCGTTTCTAGCGGGGGGAGCTCCTACAATGAGCAGTTCTTC,CASSVSSGGSSYNEQFF
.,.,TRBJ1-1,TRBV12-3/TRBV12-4,TGTGCCAGCATTCAGAACACTGAAGCTTTCTTT,CASIQNTEAFF
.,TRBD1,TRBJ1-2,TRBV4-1,TGCGCCAGCAGCCCACCAGGGGGCCGCGGCTACACCTTC,CASSPPGGRGYTF
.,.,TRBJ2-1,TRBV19,TGTGCCAGTAGTATCCCCCAAGGGGCCTACAATGAGCAGTTCTTC,CASSIPQGAYNEQFF
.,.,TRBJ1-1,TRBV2,TGTGCCAGCATCAGACAGAACACTGAAGCTTTCTTT,CASIRQNTEAFF
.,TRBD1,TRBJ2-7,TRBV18,TGTGCCAGCTCACCAGGGCGACAGGGGGCGTCTGAGCAGTACTTC,CASSPGRQGASEQYF
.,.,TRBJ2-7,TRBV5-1,TGCGCCAGCAGCTTGGATCGACAGGTGGAGATAACGAAGTACTTC,CASSLDRQVEITKYF
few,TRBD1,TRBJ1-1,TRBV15,TGTGCCACCACCATGCAGACAGGGGACACTGAAGCTTTCTTT,CATTMQTGDTEAFF
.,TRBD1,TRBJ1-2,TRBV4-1,TGCGCCAGCAGCCGGGTGGGCGGACAGGTCTATGGCTACACCTTC,CASSRVGGQVYGYTF
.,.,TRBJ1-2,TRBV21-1,TGTGCCAGCCCTAAGCGAGCAGAATATGGCTACACCTTC,CASPKRAEYGYTF
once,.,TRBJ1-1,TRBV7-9,TGTGCCAGCAGCTCAACAGTGGCGAACACTGAAGCTTTCTTT,CASSSTVANTEAFF
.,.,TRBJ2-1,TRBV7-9,TGTGCCAGCAGCCAAACTAGGCTAAACAATGAGCAGTTCTTC,CASSQTRLNNEQFF
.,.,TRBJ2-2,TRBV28,TGTGCCAGCAGTTTCCCGGGCGGGGAGCTGTTTTTT,CASSFPGGELFF
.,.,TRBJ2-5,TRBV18,TGTGCCAGCTCACCGGAGCTGGGAGAGACCCAGTACTTC,CASSPELGETQYF
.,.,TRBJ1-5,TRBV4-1,TGCGCCAGCAGCCAAGGTCCAAGCAACAATCAGCCCCAGCATTTT,CASSQGPSNNQPQHF
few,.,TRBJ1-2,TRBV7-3,TGTGCCAGCAGCTTAGGGGGCGCGGATGGCTACACCTTC,CASSLGGADGYTF
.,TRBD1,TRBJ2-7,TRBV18,TGTGCCAGCTCACCTGACAGGGCGCTCACCTACGAGCAGTACTTC,CASSPDRALTYEQYF
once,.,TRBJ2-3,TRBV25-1,TGTGCCAGCAGTGAAATATTAGGGGGCACAGATACGCAGTATTTT,CASSEILGGTDTQYF
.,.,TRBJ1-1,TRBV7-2,TGTGCCAGCAGCTTGGGCTGGACAAACACTGAAGCTTTCTTT,CASSLGWTNTEAFF
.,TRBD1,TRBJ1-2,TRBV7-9,TGTGCCAGCAGCTTAGGGGACAGGCCCCGGTCATCCTATGGCTACACCTTC,CASSLGDRPRSSYGYTF
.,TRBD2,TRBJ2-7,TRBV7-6,TGTGCCAGCAGCTTAGCGTCTAGCGGGGGGGGCATTTCCTACGAGCAGTACTTC,CASSLASSGGGISYEQYF
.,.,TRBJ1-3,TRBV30,TGTGCCTGGAACCTGGGCCTCTCTGGAAACACCATATATTTT,CAWNLGLSGNTIYF
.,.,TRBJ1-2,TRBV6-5,TGTGCCAGCAGTTACCGAGACAGGTCCTTCGGCTACACCTTC,CASSYRDRSFGYTF
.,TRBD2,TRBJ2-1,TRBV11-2,TGTGCCAGCAGCTTTGTAGCGGGGGTTTACAATGAGCAGTTCTTC,CASSFVAGVYNEQFF